The 19 T cell receptor beta chains presented below share a single source sample, sequenced in a study of CD8+ T cells in alopecia areata. As the sequencing template, cDNA was produced by extracting RNA and reverse transcribing it. TCRdb's table, derived via immunoSEQ multiplex PCR, lists solely in-frame clones and lacks some. The data show roughly 140,000 clones, about 53% seen once. The sequencing here drew on CD8+ T cells sorted from blood, taken at week 0. All receptors derive from a human donor with alopecia areata.

This clone was seen a few times. This chain joins TRBV7-8 and TRBJ1-2; perhaps TRBD1 as D (5 bases). This CDR3 has 15 amino acids. Germline V gives CDR1 SGHVS, CDR2 FQNEAQ. V lost 5 bases, J lost 4 bases, and 17 bases lay in between. Here the CDR3 reads CASSPSGGSGYGYTF. CDR3 bases: TGTGCCAGCAGCCCCTCCGGGGGATCCGGCTATGGCTACACCTTC.

The rearrangement joins TRBV30 to TRBJ2-3; unclear D gene. CDR3 length: 12 amino acids. Germline V gives CDR1 GTSNPN, CDR2 SVGIG (reference sequence). Trimming took 5 bases from V and 3 from J, leaving 9 bases between them. As DNA, the CDR3 is TGTGCCTGGGGTTCAACGACAGATACGCAGTATTTT. It yields the protein CAWGSTTDTQYF.

CDR3 nucleotides: TGTGCCAGCAGCGTAGCGGGGACACCTCAAGGAGGCTACACCTTC. Translated: CASSVAGTPQGGYTF. This sequence joins TRBV9 and TRBJ1-2, with TRBD1 as a possible D gene (6 bases). The CDR3 runs to 15 residues. Germline loops: CDR1 SGDLS, CDR2 YYNGEE. Trimming left V 0 bases short and J 8 bases short, with 17 bases between.

A note on this clone: A junction boundary mismatches the germline segment, possibly from a read error. V and J are TRBV7-9 and TRBJ2-1; D unresolved. CDR3 size: 12 residues. Germline V gene sequence: CDR1 SEHNR, CDR2 FQNEAQ (reference sequence). CDR3 loop: CASTRSYDEQFF. CDR3 nucleotides: TGTGCCAGCACAAGAAGCTACGATGAGCAGTTCTTC.

This rearrangement joins TRBV5-1 to TRBJ2-1, with unresolved D. The CDR3 sequence is 15 residues long. The ends were cut back, 1 base at V and 0 bases at J, with 8 bases in the middle. The germline gives CDR1 SGHRS, CDR2 YFSETQ. CDR3 sequence reads: CASSLLENSYNEQFF. The CDR3 coding sequence is TGCGCCAGCAGCTTGCTGGAAAACTCCTACAATGAGCAGTTCTTC.

The rearrangement uses TRBV30 and TRBJ1-1, with D possibly TRBD1 on 6 matching bases. Trimming shortened V by 4 bases and J by 0 bases, and 9 bases separated the two germline ends. The CDR3 contains 13 residues. Germline CDR1 reads GTSNPN; CDR2 reads SVGIG (reference sequence). CDR3 loop: CAWNTGLNTEAFF. The CDR3 region has the DNA TGTGCCTGGAATACAGGGTTGAACACTGAAGCTTTCTTT.

The V gene is TRBV11-2, the J gene TRBJ1-2; TRBD1 is a possible D gene (5 bases). CDR3 length equals 15 residues. V was trimmed by 7 bases and J by 7 bases, leaving 22 bases between them. Germline V gives CDR1 SGHAT, CDR2 FQNNGV. The CDR3: CASTVDSSLSGGYTF. As DNA, the CDR3 is TGTGCCAGCACCGTTGACAGCTCGCTTTCAGGTGGCTACACCTTC.

The chain's CDR3 is CASSWGTDTPRHGYTF. The CDR3 region has the DNA TGTGCCAGCAGCTGGGGGACAGATACTCCACGACATGGCTACACCTTC. This chain links TRBV5-6 with TRBJ1-2, with 7 nucleotides matching TRBD1. CDR3 length: 16 amino acids. The junction had 14 bases not matched to a gene; V was cut back by 3 bases and J by 6 bases. Per germline, CDR1 SGHDT and CDR2 YYEEEE.

In DNA, the CDR3 is TGTGCCAGCAGCGTAGAGGACACGTACCAAGAGACCCAGTACTTC. This translates into CASSVEDTYQETQYF. J is TRBJ2-5 and V is TRBV9; weak D call: TRBD1 (5 bases). Germline assignment: CDR1 SGDLS and CDR2 YYNGEE. The CDR3 sequence is 15 residues long. V lost 0 bases and J lost 0, with 9 bases in between.

As for this clone: Other DNA sequences of this sample code for an identical CDR3. The rearrangement joins TRBV30 to TRBJ2-2; unclear D gene. V dropped 2 bases and J dropped 2 bases, with 6 bases sitting between them. CDR1 and CDR2 from the germline V gene are GTSNPN and SVGIG (reference sequence). The CDR3 is 13 residues long. CDR3 region: CAWSFTNTGELFF. The CDR3 DNA follows: TGTGCCTGGAGTTTTACAAACACCGGGGAGCTGTTTTTT.

The chain recombines TRBV2 with TRBJ1-5, with no clear D. There are 17 residues in the CDR3. Germline V gene lookup returns CDR1 SNHLY and CDR2 FYNNEI. Trimming removed 6 bases at V and 7 bases at J, with 25 bases between. The CDR3 DNA sequence: TGTGCCAGCAGCGAATCCCCCCGGCCCGGGTCCAAGCAGCCCCAGCATTTT. Translated: CASSESPRPGSKQPQHF.

The chain joins TRBV30 to TRBJ1-5; D might be TRBD1 (5 bases). This CDR3 is built from 12 residues. Germline V CDR1 and CDR2: GTSNPN, SVGIG (reference sequence). Trimming cost V 0 bases and J 11 bases, with 11 bases left between them. In nucleotides, the CDR3 is TGTGCCTGGAGTGTAGACAGAGAGGCCCAGCATTTT. This encodes CAWSVDREAQHF.

Comments on this clone: The same CDR3 arises from other DNA sequences in this sample as well. The J gene is TRBJ2-1, the V gene TRBV4-1; D is perhaps TRBD2 (5 bases). V was shortened by 1 base and J by 0 bases, with 7 bases between the two germline ends. In germline, CDR1 is MGHRA, CDR2 YSYEKL. The length of the CDR3 is 15 residues. CDR3 loop: CASSQAGSSYNEQFF. The DNA of the CDR3 is TGCGCCAGCAGCCAAGCGGGGAGCTCCTACAATGAGCAGTTCTTC.

This clone was detected a few times. The CDR3 region is CASSPEAPRPVTGELFF. In nucleotides, the CDR3 is TGCGCCAGCAGCCCGGAGGCCCCCAGACCCGTGACCGGGGAGCTGTTTTTT. The V and J genes are TRBV5-1 and TRBJ2-2; D may be TRBD2 (5 bases). The CDR3 consists of 17 residues. Trimming took 4 bases from V and 5 from J, leaving 21 bases between them. The V gene's germline CDR1 is SGHRS and CDR2 YFSETQ.

This chain joins TRBV27 and TRBJ1-6; D remains unclear. The CDR3 contains 12 residues. The V end lost 3 bases, the J end lost 14 bases, and 11 bases lay between the germline ends. Per the germline V gene, CDR1 is MNHEY and CDR2 is SMNVEV (reference sequence). CDR3 in amino acids: CASSFGGRALHF. CDR3 bases: TGTGCCAGCAGTTTCGGAGGTCGGGCCCTCCACTTT.

The chain uses TRBV7-9 and TRBJ2-3; 9 bases line up with TRBD2. The CDR3 totals 16 residues. V was clipped by 0 bases and J by 0 bases; unmatched bases: 1. Germline V CDR1 and CDR2: SEHNR, FQNEAQ (reference sequence). CDR3: CASSLATSGSTDTQYF. The CDR3 DNA reads as TGTGCCAGCAGCTTAGCGACTAGCGGTAGCACAGATACGCAGTATTTT.

V is TRBV4-1 and J is TRBJ2-4; maybe TRBD1 (6 bases). The CDR3 has 15 amino acids. Trimming took 6 bases from V and 1 from J, leaving 13 bases between them. Germline V gene sequence: CDR1 MGHRA, CDR2 YSYEKL. The CDR3 nucleotides read TGCGCCAGCAGTACGTTCCAGGGGGCCAAAAACATTCAGTACTTC. Encoded protein: CASSTFQGAKNIQYF.

The rearrangement links TRBV6-6 to TRBJ2-7; D uncertain. Trimming left V 3 bases short and J 1 base short, with 4 bases between. CDR1 and CDR2 from the germline V gene are MNHNY and SVGAGI (reference sequence). This CDR3 has 12 residues. In nucleotides, the CDR3 is TGTGCCAGCAGTTATAGGTCCTACGAGCAGTACTTC. Protein sequence: CASSYRSYEQYF.

DNA of the CDR3: TGCAGCGTCCGTCACGGTTCCGGCTACACCTTC. It translates to CSVRHGSGYTF. The chain joins TRBV29-1 to TRBJ1-2, with D hard to call. Germline V gene lookup returns CDR1 SQVTM and CDR2 ANQGSEA. Trimming stripped 6 bases from V and 8 bases from J, with 13 bases between. The length of the CDR3 is 11 residues. The full variable domain, with the rest looked up from reference TRBV29-1 and TRBJ1-2, is SAVISQKPSRDICQRGTSLTIQCQVDSQVTMMFWYRQQPGQSLTLIATANQGSEATYESGFVIDKFPISRPNLTFSTLTVSNMSPEDSSIYLCSVRHGSGYTFGSGTRLTVV.